This TCR beta chain was retrieved from a study of cytomegalovirus exposure and HLA in healthy donors. Whole-study results and caveats: Data from an earlier analysis indicated that most TCR beta V segments were productive either about 90% or about 30% of the time.

Primers included in the PCR were 60 Vbeta and 13 Jbeta primers. Assay used: immunoSEQ multiplex PCR; TCRdb lists only in-frame clones, some missing. The sample has roughly 160,000 clones, roughly 83% seen once; the top ten hold around 0.98%. Note on this clone: Antigen specificity is unknown.

Germline assignment: CDR1 SGHVS and CDR2 FNYEAQ. V lost 2 bases and J 2 bases, leaving 12 bases between the germline ends. There are 16 residues in the CDR3. The J gene is TRBJ1-4, the V gene TRBV7-6; D possibly corresponds to TRBD1 (6 bases). The sequencing sample was made of PBMCs. The clonotype was recovered from a man aged 30 to 45 in good health and CMV-seronegative. The CDR3 DNA is TGTGCCAGCAGCTTACGGGGGGCGTTGACTAATGAAAAACTGTTTTTT. Amino acids: CASSLRGALTNEKLFF.